This T cell receptor beta chain was captured by sequencing in a study of CD8 T cells in Susac syndrome. CD8+ and CD4+ T cells from blood underwent TCR beta sequencing. The multiple sclerosis controls were treatment-naive patients affected by stable or active relapsing-remitting disease. Negative isolation yielded CD4+ and CD8+ T cells, and FACS enriched TEMRA cells. The CDR3 contains 13 residues. V lost 3 bases, J lost 5 bases, and 8 bases lay in between. With random hexamers, 0.5 to 1 ug RNA was reverse transcribed. TCRdb re-analysed the immunoSEQ multiplex PCR reads in MiXCR, keeping a single row per CDR3 protein. The repertoire holds 200,000 to 250,000 distinct CDR3 sequences, 80% to 95% seen once, with 0.1% to 0.15% in the top ten. Only one count was recorded for this clonotype.

Material: CD8+ T cells from PBMCs. This sequence was found in a human donor with multiple sclerosis. V gene TRBV12-3 or TRBV12-4 combines with J gene TRBJ2-1; D is unclear. In nucleotides, the CDR3 is TGTGCCAGCAGTTTGTCCGGAAACAATGAGCAGTTCTTC. This sequence encodes CASSLSGNNEQFF.